These 29 T cell receptor beta chains were all obtained from the same sample, sequenced in a study of T cell responses to AZD1222 COVID-19 vaccine. Using immunoSEQ multiplex PCR, the repertoire was profiled, and TCRdb retains in-frame clones only, with some absent. Of over 85,000 clones listed, about 81% were seen once; the top ten hold 4.6%. The material sequenced was peripheral blood, taken on day 0 of AZD1222 vaccination. All receptors come from an adult in good health.

The chain joins TRBV7-2 to TRBJ2-2; 11 nucleotides match TRBD2. Trimming cost V 5 bases and J 6 bases; bases outside gene matches: 5. Germline assignment: CDR1 SGHTA and CDR2 FQGNSA. The length of the CDR3 is 15 residues. Written as DNA, the CDR3 is TGTGCCAGCAGCGGTAGCGGGGGGGTTCCCGGGGAGCTGTTTTTT. Translated: CASSGSGGVPGELFF.

This rearrangement joins TRBV30 to TRBJ2-3; the D gene is possibly TRBD2 (5 bases). This CDR3 region has 18 residues. Germline V gene lookup returns CDR1 GTSNPN and CDR2 SVGIG (reference sequence). Trimming pared 2 bases from V and 0 bases from J, leaving 21 bases between. The CDR3 DNA reads TGTGCCTGGAGTAAAGGATCCTTATCGCTAGCTAGCACAGATACGCAGTATTTT. This gives the protein CAWSKGSLSLASTDTQYF.

V and J are TRBV5-5 and TRBJ2-5, with TRBD2 matching over 14 bases. The CDR3 consists of 17 residues. Germline lookup yields CDR1 SGHKS and CDR2 YYEKEE (reference sequence). V was clipped by 3 bases and J by 2 bases; unmatched bases: 6. CDR3 sequence reads: CASSSRLAGGRQETQYF. Here the CDR3 DNA reads TGTGCCAGCAGCTCTAGACTAGCGGGGGGGAGACAAGAGACCCAGTACTTC.

This chain links TRBV7-2 with TRBJ2-5; 8 nucleotides line up with TRBD2. The trim removed 1 base at V and 2 bases at J, leaving 6 bases unmatched. Per the germline V gene, CDR1 is SGHTA and CDR2 is FQGNSA. CDR3 length: 16 amino acids. The CDR3 DNA reads TGTGCCAGCAGCTTAGGCCCGGCGGGGGGACAAGAGACCCAGTACTTC. Translation gives CASSLGPAGGQETQYF.

This clone has only a few counts. The J gene is TRBJ1-1, the V gene TRBV29-1; D is uncertain. V was pared by 5 bases and J by 1 base, with 5 bases between. Germline assignment: CDR1 SQVTM and CDR2 ANQGSEA. The CDR3 loop spans 11 amino acids. The CDR3 loop is CSVLENTEAFF. Here the CDR3 DNA reads TGCAGCGTTCTGGAGAACACTGAAGCTTTCTTT.

The V gene is TRBV13, the J gene TRBJ2-1; 8 nucleotides align to TRBD2. This CDR3 region has 17 residues. Germline V gene data show CDR1 as PRHDT and CDR2 as FYEKMQ (reference sequence). V shed 5 bases and J 0 bases; nucleotides not matched to a gene: 9. The DNA for the CDR3 is TGTGCCAGCAGCCAACTAGCGGTACTATCCTCCTACAATGAGCAGTTCTTC. This codes for CASSQLAVLSSYNEQFF.

As for this clone: The sample contains more than one DNA sequence encoding this CDR3. The chain carries TRBV6-5 and TRBJ1-5; D unclear. The CDR3 runs to 14 residues. Germline V CDR1 and CDR2: MNHEY, SVGAGI. Trimming shortened V by 2 bases and J by 1 base, and 6 bases separated the two germline ends. The CDR3, as DNA: TGTGCCAGCAGTTACGAGTACAGCAATCAGCCCCAGCATTTT. This gives the protein CASSYEYSNQPQHF.

The rearrangement links TRBV12-3 or TRBV12-4 to TRBJ1-2; D unresolved. V gave up 6 bases and J gave up 2 bases, with 4 bases separating them. The CDR3 is 11 residues long. CDR3: CASSYNYGYTF. In DNA, the CDR3 is TGTGCCAGCAGCTACAACTATGGCTACACCTTC.

V is TRBV19 and J is TRBJ2-5; D may be TRBD1 (6 bases). V was clipped by 5 bases and J by 9 bases, with 16 bases between them. This CDR3 is 13 amino acids long. CDR1 and CDR2 (germline): LNHDA, SQIVND (reference sequence). The CDR3 sequence is CASSRQGISAQYF. The CDR3 bases are TGTGCCAGTAGTCGGCAGGGGATCTCGGCCCAGTACTTC.

The chain is built from TRBV7-9 and TRBJ2-7; 13 positions match TRBD2. From germline, CDR1 is SEHNR and CDR2 FQNEAQ (reference sequence). CDR3 length: 14 residues. Trimming took 5 bases from V and 7 from J; bases not matched to a gene: 5. The CDR3 here is CASSHTSGRAEQYF. The CDR3 nucleotides read TGTGCCAGCAGCCATACTAGCGGGAGGGCGGAGCAGTACTTC.

This chain connects TRBV28 to TRBJ1-5; 7 bases line up with TRBD1. This CDR3 is built from 19 residues. Per the germline V gene, CDR1 is MDHEN and CDR2 is SYDVKM. Unmatched junction bases numbered 13, after V lost 1 base and J lost 1 base. CDR3 DNA: TGTGCCAGCAGTTTATTCCTACTTAGGACAGGATTAAGCAATCAGCCCCAGCATTTT. The encoded protein is CASSLFLLRTGLSNQPQHF.

Note on this clone: Other DNA sequences in this sample translate to the same CDR3. The chain recombines TRBV28 with TRBJ1-1; D unclear. With 3 bases removed from V and 3 bases from J, the gap between germline ends came to 5 bases. CDR1 and CDR2 (germline): MDHEN, SYDVKM. The CDR3 has 12 residues. The CDR3 bases are TGTGCCAGCAGTTTGGGCTACACTGAAGCTTTCTTT. It codes for CASSLGYTEAFF. Supplemented by reference TRBV28 and TRBJ1-1, the full variable domain reads DVKVTQSSRYLVKRTGEKVFLECVQDMDHENMFWYRQDPGLGLRLIYFSYDVKMKEKGDIPEGYSVSREKKERFSLILESASTNQTSMYLCASSLGYTEAFFGQGTRLTVV.

The genes are TRBV28 and TRBJ1-3, with D possibly TRBD1 on 6 matching bases. CDR3 length: 15 residues. Germline CDR1 and CDR2: MDHEN and SYDVKM. V gave up 6 bases and J gave up 4 bases, with 16 bases separating them. In DNA form, the CDR3 reads TGTGCCAGCAGCCTAGGGGGATCTGTGGGAAACACCATATATTTT. It specifies CASSLGGSVGNTIYF.

The sample holds one count of this clone. The chain has TRBV6-2 or TRBV6-3 and TRBJ1-1; a weak D match, TRBD1 (5 bases). Germline V gene data show CDR1 as MNHEY and CDR2 as SVGEGT. The CDR3 loop spans 14 amino acids. The V gene lost 1 base and the J gene lost 4 bases, with 10 bases spanning the gap. For the CDR3, the DNA is TGTGCCAGCAGTTACTTGGGCAGGGCCACTGAAGCTTTCTTT. Translation gives CASSYLGRATEAFF.

The DNA for the CDR3 is TGTGCCAGCTCCCCCGGGACAACTTCGAACTATGGCTACACCTTC. Translated, it gives CASSPGTTSNYGYTF. The gene calls are TRBV18 and TRBJ1-2; tentatively, D is TRBD1 (6 bases). The CDR3 contains 15 residues. V dropped 6 bases and J dropped 2 bases, with 16 bases sitting between them. CDR1 and CDR2 from the germline V gene are KGHSH and LQKENI.

CDR3 nucleotides: TGTGCCAGCAGCTTAACCGGGTCTCTCCTCAAAAGCTCCTACAATGAGCAGTTCTTC. Residues: CASSLTGSLLKSSYNEQFF. The chain carries TRBV7-3 and TRBJ2-1; no clear D. V was cut by 0 bases and J by 0 bases, with 18 bases left in between. The CDR3 is 19 amino acids. CDR1 is SGHTA and CDR2 is FQGTGA in the germline V gene.

The chain links TRBV5-1 to TRBJ1-5, with no clear D. CDR3 length: 13 amino acids. The V end was cut by 0 bases, the J end by 4 bases, with 5 bases between. The germline V gene encodes CDR1 SGHRS and CDR2 YFSETQ. CDR3 bases: TGCGCCAGCAGCTTGGTACCGAATCAGCCCCAGCATTTT. Amino acid sequence: CASSLVPNQPQHF.

This clone came up a few times. The chain combines TRBV5-6 with TRBJ1-1, with D unresolved. The CDR3 is 11 residues long. The ends were cut back, 0 bases at V and 11 bases at J, with 8 bases in the middle. Germline V gene lookup returns CDR1 SGHDT and CDR2 YYEEEE. CDR3 region: CASSLGTTAFF. For the CDR3, the DNA is TGTGCCAGCAGCTTGGGGACCACGGCTTTCTTT.

The rearrangement joins TRBV5-3 to TRBJ1-3; 11 bases map to TRBD1. TRBV5-3 is classed as an ORF, of uncertain function. This CDR3 has 15 amino acids. J gave up 8 bases and V 5 bases, and 9 bases lay outside the gene matches. The CDR3 loop is CARRPYRDRGDTIYF. CDR3 in DNA: TGTGCCAGAAGACCCTACCGGGACAGGGGGGACACCATATATTTT.

The gene calls are TRBV5-1 and TRBJ2-1; D is unclear. CDR3 length equals 12 residues. Germline values: CDR1 SGHRS, CDR2 YFSETQ. V lost 4 bases and J lost 9, with 11 bases in between. The CDR3 loop is CASSRTTREQFF. Here the CDR3 DNA reads TGCGCCAGCAGCAGGACGACTCGTGAGCAGTTCTTC.

This clone has only one observation. The V call is TRBV15, the J call TRBJ1-2; D might be TRBD1 (5 bases). This CDR3 region has 15 residues. Trimming took off 1 base at V and 4 bases at J, with 13 bases between the two ends. Germline lookup yields CDR1 LNHNV and CDR2 YYDKDF (reference sequence). The CDR3 spells CATSRAVEGSYGYTF. Here the CDR3 DNA reads TGTGCCACCAGCAGAGCAGTCGAGGGGAGCTATGGCTACACCTTC.

The J gene is TRBJ1-6, the V gene TRBV7-2; D gene ambiguous. V dropped 1 base and J dropped 10 bases, with 11 bases sitting between them. Germline loops: CDR1 SGHTA, CDR2 FQGNSA. The CDR3 contains 14 residues. CDR3 amino acids: CASSLDGLNSPLHF. CDR3 bases: TGTGCCAGCAGCTTAGACGGGCTGAACTCACCCCTCCACTTT.

The J gene is TRBJ1-1, the V gene TRBV7-8; the D is unclear. Germline CDR1 and CDR2: SGHVS and FQNEAQ. V was trimmed by 7 bases and J by 5 bases, leaving 17 bases between them. This CDR3 has 14 residues. The CDR3 DNA is TGTGCCAGCACCTCCAGACAAGAAAAAACTGAAGCTTTCTTT. It translates to CASTSRQEKTEAFF.

V gene TRBV29-1 combines with J gene TRBJ1-1, with TRBD1 matching over 8 bases. Trimming took 7 bases from V and 1 from J; bases not matched to a gene: 2. This CDR3 has 12 amino acids. From germline, CDR1 is SQVTM and CDR2 ANQGSEA. The CDR3 nucleotides are TGCAGCGCCGGACAGGGGAACACTGAAGCTTTCTTT. Protein: CSAGQGNTEAFF.

The V and J genes are TRBV6-2 or TRBV6-3 and TRBJ1-1, with D uncertain. The CDR3 extends over 13 amino acids. In germline, CDR1 is MNHEY, CDR2 SVGEGT. Deletions cut 2 bases from V and 8 bases from J, with 12 bases between. The CDR3 reads CASSYHRSQEAFF. CDR3 DNA sequence: TGTGCCAGCAGTTACCACAGATCCCAAGAAGCTTTCTTT.

The chain is built from TRBV28 and TRBJ1-2, with 9 bases identical to TRBD1. This CDR3 comprises 16 residues. V was clipped by 4 bases and J by 5 bases; unmatched bases: 11. Germline loops: CDR1 MDHEN, CDR2 SYDVKM. Here the CDR3 reads CASSSHGDRVGYGYTF. CDR3 bases: TGTGCCAGCAGTTCACACGGGGACAGGGTTGGGTATGGCTACACCTTC.

The chain has TRBV7-9 and TRBJ1-2; possible D gene TRBD1, 5 bases. The germline CDR1 and CDR2 sequences are SEHNR and FQNEAQ (reference sequence). V lost 3 bases to trimming and J lost 4 bases, with 12 bases between them. CDR3 length: 14 residues. In DNA form, the CDR3 reads TGTGCCAGCAGCTTTTCAGGGACCCCCTATGGCTACACCTTC. Residues: CASSFSGTPYGYTF.

This clone showed up just once. The chain joins TRBV4-3 to TRBJ2-7, with D perhaps matching TRBD1 (5 bases). The CDR3 consists of 16 residues. Germline V gene sequence: CDR1 LGHNA, CDR2 YSLEER. Trimming left V 0 bases short and J 0 bases short, with 12 bases between. This CDR3 reads CASSQDGQGGSYEQYF. DNA of the CDR3: TGCGCCAGCAGCCAAGACGGGCAGGGTGGCTCCTACGAGCAGTACTTC.

This chain links TRBV7-6 with TRBJ1-2, with 8 bases matching TRBD1. V dropped 4 bases and J dropped 1; count of bases not matched to a gene: 14. There are 18 residues in the CDR3. Germline-derived CDR1 and CDR2 are SGHVS and FNYEAQ. CDR3 in DNA: TGTGCCAGCAGCTATGGGGGGCCAAGGGACAGGCATAACTATGGCTACACCTTC. Translating it yields CASSYGGPRDRHNYGYTF.